This TCR beta chain stems from a study of type 1 regulatory T cells. Study at large: An in vitro protocol generated T-allo10, a Tr1-enriched, alloantigen-specific CD4 T cell product. Study findings and constraints: Compared with non-type 1 regulatory T cells, type 1 regulatory T cells showed a more restricted TCR repertoire.

TCRdb used MiXCR to reprocess the reads, holding one entry per CDR3 protein. The sample consists of about 62,000 distinct CDR3 sequences, 62% of them appearing once. Per the germline V gene, CDR1 is SGHRS and CDR2 is YFSETQ. With 3 bases clipped from V and 0 bases from J, the junction kept 7 bases outside the gene matches. There are 19 residues in the CDR3. About this clonotype itself: Its antigen is currently unknown.

Sequenced input: cultured non-Tr1 T cells, either the whole culture or a sorted T cell fraction (not recorded which). The sequence was obtained from a human donor in good health. This chain links TRBV5-1 with TRBJ2-1; 15 bases fit TRBD2. The chain's CDR3 is CASSSGLAGGTLSYNEQFF. CDR3 DNA: TGCGCCAGCAGCTCGGGACTAGCGGGAGGCACCCTCTCCTACAATGAGCAGTTCTTC. The whole variable domain, remainder taken from reference TRBV5-1 and TRBJ2-1, is KAGVTQTPRYLIKTRGQQVTLSCSPISGHRSVSWYQQTPGQGLQFLFEYFSETQRNKGNFPGRFSGRQFSNSRSEMNVSTLELGDSALYLCASSSGLAGGTLSYNEQFFGPGTRLTVL.